The clone carrying this TCR beta chain was detected a few times. The data are from a study of blood T cell repertoires in COVID-19. Assay used: immunoSEQ multiplex PCR; TCRdb lists only in-frame clones, some missing. The sample yields 200,000 to 300,000 clones, 86% seen once. Material: PBMCs or T cells enriched from blood (not recorded which). This TCR derives from a woman aged 18-30 years who had recovered from COVID-19.

For the CDR3, the DNA is TGCGCCAGCAGTACCGGGACTAGCGGGAGGGCCGAGTTCTTC. Translated: CASSTGTSGRAEFF. This chain connects TRBV5-1 to TRBJ2-1, with 16 positions matching TRBD2. Losses at the gene ends were 5 bases for V and 14 bases for J; bases not matched to a gene: 7. The CDR3 runs to 14 residues. CDR1 and CDR2 from the germline V gene are SGHRS and YFSETQ.